Described below is a single T cell receptor (beta chain) sequence and its context. This clone's antigen is unknown. No base-level quality is on record; no much larger clone is a single base apart. These data belong to a study of beta chain features in type 1 diabetes (dated by TCRdb to 2016 to 2019). For context, the study as a whole: No differences in mean age, gender distribution, total cell number or subset yield were found between patients and healthy donors. A total of roughly 100,000,000 sorted cells were examined across all samples, and the number of cells per subset was strongly correlated with RNA yield. In the study, recently diagnosed type 1 diabetes patients and matched healthy donors were compared on the TCRB repertoires of their sorted circulating CD4+ T cell subsets. Regulatory and stem cell-like memory subsets were obtained from only 8 patients and about eight healthy donors, while naive and central memory subsets were obtained from all 30 or so donors.

Trimming takes 1 base off V and 5 bases off J; junction bases not matched to a gene: 1. Measured from the cysteine to the phenylalanine, the CDR3 is 13 residues long. Only the CDR3 portion is preserved as DNA: 39 bases, with reading frame beginning at the first base. The germline V gene sets CDR1 to SGHAT and CDR2 to FQNNGV. The entire isolated RNA was reverse transcribed using the High Capacity cDNA Reverse Transcription Kit, and thus expressed TCRB transcripts were sequenced. Naive, central memory and regulatory T cell samples underwent deep immunoSEQ sequencing, averaging around 3.7 million total reads per sample. Sorted cells were lysed in RLT buffer, and RNA was extracted using DNase-treated RNeasy Micro or Mini kits according to cell number. Each cell subset was processed separately to prevent cross-contamination, with patient and healthy donor samples processed together. Using the immunoSEQ multiplex PCR, TCRB sequences were amplified from cDNA into 87-bp fragments spanning the CDR3 region. Sequencing of the amplicons was performed on the Illumina HiSeq platform. In the original analysis: Synthetic template baselines were used to correct PCR bias computationally, reads within Hamming distance 2 were collapsed together, and singletons that could not be merged were discarded. By aligning reads against IMGT, V, D and J genes, CDR3 length, and insertions or deletions at six rearrangement sites were assigned. Within each subset, clonotype counts were normalized to sorted cell number, after which true diversity and Gini coefficients were computed with the tcR R package. The overlap coefficient, calculated on TCRB nucleotide sequences, was used to measure repertoire sharing. This immuneACCESS table, as held by TCRdb, lists in-frame sequences with V and J called but not all clones. Of the missing ones, under half trace to an unresolved V gene in checked studies; the others have no known cause. V and J calls plus clone size are reproduced from that table; the DNA served to infer D and trimming. Recorded for this sample are roughly 150,000 clones; 7% to 9.5% of them occurred a single time. The ten top clones hold around 0.7% of the sample.

A single peripheral blood draw of around 0.11 L on average was collected from each donor into heparinised tubes. Using a panel that included CD45RO, CCR7, CD25, CD127, CD95 and CD27, naive, central memory, regulatory and stem cell-like memory CD4+ T cells were sorted on a BD FACSAria II. A purity above 95% was achieved for all sorted populations. PBMCs were separated immediately by Lymphoprep density gradient centrifugation and were stained directly, without being cultured. So that batch effects would be minimized, each experiment stained and sorted samples in pairs, pairing one healthy donor with one patient. Summary of the overall study and its limitations: Sequencing cDNA rather than genomic DNA could over-represent highly expressing activated cells, although activation and CD3 levels did not differ between groups. PCR might favor shorter templates, but patient and control samples were amplified and corrected together, so any skew would affect both groups equally. Because the HLA sub-analyses included only small numbers of individuals, any influence of HLA type on TCRB rearrangement was left unresolved. Naive, central memory and regulatory TCRB repertoires appeared to be more alike among patients than among healthy donors. Fewer insertions and more nucleotide deletions at VDJ recombination sites were observed in patients with type 1 diabetes, implying thymic rearrangement abnormalities. A moderate but significant shortening of TCRB CDR3 length was observed in type 1 diabetes patients in all four CD4+ subsets.

This clonotype was sampled from a woman aged 25 to 39 with type 1 diabetes. Specimen: central memory CD4+ T cells from blood. The chain is made from TRBV11-2 and TRBJ2-7, with 8 central nucleotides matching TRBD1. The CDR3 amino acid sequence is: CASSLAGQDEQYF. The nucleotides are TGTGCCAGCAGCTTAGCGGGACAGGACGAGCAGTACTTC.